These 21 T cell receptor beta chains originate from one sample sequenced in a study of graft-versus-host responses after intestinal transplantation. Plated together were around 200,000 CFSE-labeled responder cells and around 200,000 irradiated, violet-dye-labeled stimulator cells. Measured with immunoSEQ multiplex PCR; TCRdb has only the in-frame clones, and not every one. The sample has approximately 21,000 clones, approximately 40% seen once. The material was alloreactive CD8+ T cells from a mixed lymphocyte reaction culture, obtained before transplantation. Noted subset: CFSE-low proliferating T cells sorted from approximately 6-day pre-transplant mixed lymphocyte reaction (GvH or HvG direction). These receptors all come from a human patient who was an organ donor for intestinal transplantation.

By share of the sample, this clone is medium-sized. V usage is TRBV4-1 and J usage is TRBJ1-2; no reliable D call. This CDR3 contains 14 residues. V was clipped by 1 base and J by 4 bases, with 10 bases between them. Germline V gene lookup returns CDR1 MGHRA and CDR2 YSYEKL. CDR3 loop: CASSQVGNLYGYTF. The CDR3 region has the DNA TGCGCCAGCAGCCAAGTGGGGAACCTCTATGGCTACACCTTC.

This chain connects TRBV6-5 to TRBJ2-7; D is undetermined. CDR3 length: 13 residues. V was trimmed by 6 bases and J by 2 bases, leaving 11 bases between them. Germline V lookup: CDR1 MNHEY, CDR2 SVGAGI. The CDR3 reads CASSLTGPYEQYF. CDR3 coding DNA: TGTGCCAGCAGCCTGACCGGTCCCTACGAGCAGTACTTC.

This chain links TRBV12-5 with TRBJ2-2; D is uncertain. The CDR3 sequence is 11 residues long. Looked up from germline, CDR1 is LGHNT and CDR2 is FRNRAP. Trimming removed 9 bases at V and 5 bases at J, with 7 bases between. CDR3 sequence (DNA): TGTGCTAGCGTGGAGACCGGGGAGCTGTTTTTT. Its translation is CASVETGELFF.

V usage is TRBV27 and J usage is TRBJ1-5, with D perhaps matching TRBD1 (5 bases). V dropped 0 bases and J dropped 3 bases, with 15 bases sitting between them. The germline V gene has CDR1 MNHEY and CDR2 SMNVEV (reference sequence). The CDR3 is 17 residues long. The DNA for the CDR3 is TGTGCCAGCAGTTTATCCCCGAGCGGGGGGACCAATCAGCCCCAGCATTTT. Protein sequence: CASSLSPSGGTNQPQHF.

V gene TRBV30 combines with J gene TRBJ2-7, with TRBD2 identical over 8 bases. Germline loops: CDR1 GTSNPN, CDR2 SVGIG (reference sequence). The CDR3 contains 14 residues. Trimming took 2 bases from V and 7 from J; bases not matched to a gene: 10. DNA of the CDR3: TGTGCCTGGAGTTCGCCTAGCGGGTGGGAGGAGCAGTACTTC. It encodes CAWSSPSGWEEQYF.

This chain uses TRBV5-1 with TRBJ1-3; 9 bases align to TRBD1. Per germline, CDR1 SGHRS and CDR2 YFSETQ. V was pared by 4 bases and J by 2 bases, with 10 bases of the junction left unmatched. This CDR3 has 17 residues. CDR3 DNA: TGCGCCAGCAGCCGGACCTTAACAGGGGGCGCTGGAAACACCATATATTTT. It is translated as CASSRTLTGGAGNTIYF.

The CDR3 nucleotides read TGTGCCAGCAGTTTCATCCCTAGCGGGTACTACGAGCAGTACTTC. Protein: CASSFIPSGYYEQYF. The chain couples TRBV28 to TRBJ2-7; 8 bases line up with TRBD2. The germline gives CDR1 MDHEN, CDR2 SYDVKM. Trimming cost V 3 bases and J 3 bases; bases outside gene matches: 7. The CDR3 totals 15 residues.

A few counts support this clone. The chain recombines TRBV27 with TRBJ1-1; D gene uncertain. The CDR3 runs 13 residues. Germline values: CDR1 MNHEY, CDR2 SMNVEV (reference sequence). Between the trimmed V and J ends, which lost 4 bases and 0 bases, there was a span of 6 bases. The CDR3 here is CASSWSLNTEAFF. CDR3 DNA sequence: TGTGCCAGCAGTTGGAGTTTGAACACTGAAGCTTTCTTT.

The genes are TRBV25-1 and TRBJ1-2; D is unclear. The CDR3 covers 15 residues. Looked up from germline, CDR1 is MGHDK and CDR2 is SYGVNS. V lost 4 bases and J lost 8, with 20 bases in between. The CDR3, as DNA: TGTGCCAGCAGTGCCTTGGCGGATAATTATGTCGGCTACACCTTC. It translates to CASSALADNYVGYTF.

This clone has more than one count but fewer than ten. The chain links TRBV6-5 to TRBJ2-7; the D is unclear. CDR1 is MNHEY and CDR2 is SVGAGI in the germline V gene. V was pared by 8 bases and J by 2 bases, with 16 bases between. The CDR3 consists of 14 residues. Here the CDR3 DNA reads TGTGCCAGCCACCAATCGCCGGCAACCTACGAGCAGTACTTC. Protein: CASHQSPATYEQYF.

J is TRBJ2-1 and V is TRBV7-2; D is ambiguous. Deletions cut 5 bases from V and 0 bases from J, with 11 bases between. The germline V gene encodes CDR1 SGHTA and CDR2 FQGNSA. This CDR3 comprises 15 residues. CDR3 coding DNA: TGTGCCAGCAGCCCCCATAGGAGCTCCTACAATGAGCAGTTCTTC. The encoded protein is CASSPHRSSYNEQFF.

This sequence joins TRBV2 and TRBJ1-5; tentatively, D is TRBD1 (6 bases). The CDR3 runs to 15 residues. V gave up 5 bases and J gave up 7 bases, with 18 bases separating them. Germline loops: CDR1 SNHLY, CDR2 FYNNEI. This CDR3 is CASSQTGLFTQPQHF. CDR3 DNA: TGTGCCAGCAGTCAAACAGGGCTCTTTACACAGCCCCAGCATTTT.

CDR3 amino acids: CSVGGVQGGWNTEAFF. As DNA, the CDR3 is TGCAGCGTGGGGGGGGTTCAGGGAGGTTGGAACACTGAAGCTTTCTTT. V and J are TRBV29-1 and TRBJ1-1; possible D gene TRBD1, 5 bases. V lost 6 bases and J lost 1, with 21 bases in between. This CDR3 is built from 16 residues. CDR1 and CDR2 from the germline V gene are SQVTM and ANQGSEA.

This clone is judged medium-sized. This sequence joins TRBV6-5 and TRBJ2-3; D remains unclear. This CDR3 is built from 14 residues. Germline V gives CDR1 MNHEY, CDR2 SVGAGI. V was trimmed by 0 bases and J by 0 bases, leaving 4 bases between them. The CDR3 DNA sequence: TGTGCCAGCAGTTACTCGATAAGCACAGATACGCAGTATTTT. Translated: CASSYSISTDTQYF.

A few counts support this clone. The chain carries TRBV21-1 and TRBJ2-2; the table calls TRBD1, which could not be checked here. TRBV21-1 is tagged as a pseudogene. The CDR3 consists of 15 residues. The CDR3 DNA is TGTGCCAGCAGCAAACAGGGGGCGAACACCGGGGAGCTGTTTTTT. Its translation: CASSKQGANTGELFF.

As concerns this clone: A read error may explain this, as a much larger clone is one base away. The chain links TRBV5-6 to TRBJ2-6, with D hard to call. Trimming pared 1 base from V and 0 bases from J, leaving 5 bases between. Per the germline V gene, CDR1 is SGHDT and CDR2 is YYEEEE. The CDR3 has 15 residues. The CDR3: CASSLWGSGANVLTF. CDR3 DNA: TGTGCCAGCAGCTTGTGGGGCTCTGGGGCCAACGTCCTGACTTTC.

This clone was counted only a few times. The rearrangement joins TRBV7-6 to TRBJ2-1, with TRBD2 matching 7 bases. This CDR3 is 16 amino acids long. J lost 5 bases, V lost 0 bases, and 7 bases had no gene match. Looked up from germline, CDR1 is SGHVS and CDR2 is FNYEAQ. For the CDR3, the DNA is TGTGCCAGCAGCTTAGCGCTCGGCGGGAGTCACAATGAGCAGTTCTTC. Translated: CASSLALGGSHNEQFF.

The chain joins TRBV19 to TRBJ2-5; D perhaps matches TRBD2 (5 bases). Germline CDR1 LNHDA, CDR2 SQIVND (reference sequence). Deletions cut 8 bases from V and 4 bases from J, with 17 bases between. This CDR3 region has 14 residues. In nucleotides, the CDR3 is TGTGCCAGTGGTAGGCGGCGAGGGAGAGAGACCCAGTACTTC. Translation gives CASGRRRGRETQYF.

V usage is TRBV5-6 and J usage is TRBJ1-5; the D gene is possibly TRBD1 (5 bases). Looked up from germline, CDR1 is SGHDT and CDR2 is YYEEEE. The germline V and J ends were trimmed by 2 bases and 6 bases, with 9 bases remaining between them. This CDR3 comprises 13 residues. CDR3: CASSFGRGQPQHF. The DNA of the CDR3 is TGTGCCAGCAGCTTTGGAAGGGGTCAGCCCCAGCATTTT.

The chain uses TRBV4-3 and TRBJ1-4; D is perhaps TRBD1 (5 bases). V was clipped by 3 bases and J by 9 bases, with 11 bases between them. Looked up from germline, CDR1 is LGHNA and CDR2 is YSLEER. The CDR3 covers 13 residues. The CDR3 region has the DNA TGCGCCAGCAGCCAGGGGCCTCTGCAAAAACTGTTTTTT. This sequence encodes CASSQGPLQKLFF.

The rearrangement uses TRBV2 and TRBJ2-7; TRBD2 aligns across 10 bases. Germline V gene lookup returns CDR1 SNHLY and CDR2 FYNNEI. The CDR3 length is 17 residues. Trimming removed 7 bases from V and 4 bases from J; junction bases left unmatched: 16. DNA for the CDR3: TGTGCCAGCACCCCAACTCGGCCGCCTAGCGGGAGTTACGAGCAGTACTTC. This codes for CASTPTRPPSGSYEQYF.